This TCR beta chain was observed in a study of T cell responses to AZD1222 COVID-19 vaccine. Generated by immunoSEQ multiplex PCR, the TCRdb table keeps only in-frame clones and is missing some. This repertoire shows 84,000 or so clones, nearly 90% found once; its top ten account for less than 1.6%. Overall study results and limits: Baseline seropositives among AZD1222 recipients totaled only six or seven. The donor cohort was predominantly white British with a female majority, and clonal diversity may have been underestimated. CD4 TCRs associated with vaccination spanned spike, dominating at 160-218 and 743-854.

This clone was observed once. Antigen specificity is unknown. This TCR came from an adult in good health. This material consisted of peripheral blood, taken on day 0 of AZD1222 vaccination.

DNA of the CDR3: TGTGCCTTGGGACCCGGAGGGGACGAGCAGTACTTC. Amino acids: CALGPGGDEQYF. The V gene is TRBV30, the J gene TRBJ2-7, with D perhaps matching TRBD2 (6 bases). The CDR3 spans 12 residues. V lost 7 bases and J 5 bases, leaving 15 bases between the germline ends. Germline CDR1 is GTSNPN and CDR2 is SVGIG (reference sequence).